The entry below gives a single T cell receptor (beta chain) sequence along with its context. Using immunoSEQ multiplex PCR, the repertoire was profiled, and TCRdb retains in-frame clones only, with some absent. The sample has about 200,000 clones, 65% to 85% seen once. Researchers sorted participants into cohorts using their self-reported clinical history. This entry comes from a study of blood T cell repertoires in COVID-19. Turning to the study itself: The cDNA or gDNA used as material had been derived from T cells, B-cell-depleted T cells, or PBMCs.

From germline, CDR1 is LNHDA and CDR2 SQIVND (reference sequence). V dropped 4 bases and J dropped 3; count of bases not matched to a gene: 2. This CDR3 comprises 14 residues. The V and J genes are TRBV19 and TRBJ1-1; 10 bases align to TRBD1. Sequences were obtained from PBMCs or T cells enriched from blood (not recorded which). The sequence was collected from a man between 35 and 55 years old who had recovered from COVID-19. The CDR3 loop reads CASSTGTGDTEAFF. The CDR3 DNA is TGTGCCAGTAGTACCGGGACAGGGGACACTGAAGCTTTCTTT.